This T cell receptor (beta chain) was sequenced for a study of shared T cell receptors in the human thymus. Concerning this clone: One end of the junction fails to match germline, which may point to a read error.

The V gene's germline CDR1 is SNHLY and CDR2 FYNNEI. The CDR3 extends over 12 amino acids. Method: immunoSEQ multiplex PCR; TCRdb's copy keeps in-frame clones and lacks some. The data show about 660,000 clones, with around 87% seen just once and about 0.0094% held by the top ten. These sequences were also reported in another study, on human thymus T cells. As that study records: Having surgery to correct congenital heart defects, healthy Finnish infants acted as the donors. Thymus tissue was removed during corrective cardiac surgery. Gene usage for V and J segments appeared biased in thymic and blood repertoires. Related work showed strongly overlapping thymic repertoires across unrelated individuals.

The clonotype was recovered from a boy under three years old with a congenital heart defect. This chain connects TRBV2 to TRBJ1-2; D not resolved. Material for sequencing was thymocytes. CDR3 protein: CASSEFWASPLF. The CDR3 DNA follows: TGTGCCAGCAGTGAATTCTGGGCTTCTCCCCTCTTC.